This T cell receptor (beta chain) is from a study of shared T cell receptors in the human thymus. V shed 4 bases and J 9 bases; nucleotides not matched to a gene: 5. The CDR3 covers 13 residues. Germline CDR1 is SGHDN and CDR2 is FVKESK. Clones were read by immunoSEQ multiplex PCR, and TCRdb kept only the in-frame ones, dropping some. The table has tens of thousands of clones, 90% to 95% seen once. The J gene is TRBJ2-1, the V gene TRBV14, with 8 bases that match TRBD1. Sequencing was carried out using thymocytes. The source is a human donor. As DNA, the CDR3 is TGTGCCAGCAGCCCGGACAGGGAGGCTGAGCAGTTCTTC. Encoded protein: CASSPDREAEQFF.